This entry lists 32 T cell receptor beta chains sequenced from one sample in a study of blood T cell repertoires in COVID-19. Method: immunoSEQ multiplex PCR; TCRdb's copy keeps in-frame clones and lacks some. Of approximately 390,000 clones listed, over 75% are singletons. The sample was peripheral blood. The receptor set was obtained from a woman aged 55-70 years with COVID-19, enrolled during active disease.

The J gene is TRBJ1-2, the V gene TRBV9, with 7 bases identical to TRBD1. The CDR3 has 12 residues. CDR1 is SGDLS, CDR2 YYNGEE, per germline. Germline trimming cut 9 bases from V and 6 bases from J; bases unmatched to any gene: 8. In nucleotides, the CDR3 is TGTGCCACTTACAGGGGAAGAGATGGCTACACCTTC. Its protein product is CATYRGRDGYTF.

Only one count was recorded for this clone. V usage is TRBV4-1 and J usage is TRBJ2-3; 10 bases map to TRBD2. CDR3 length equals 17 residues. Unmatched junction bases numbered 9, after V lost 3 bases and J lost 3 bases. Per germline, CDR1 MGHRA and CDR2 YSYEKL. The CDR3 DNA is TGCGCCAGCAGCCACTCAGCGGGGGGGCCCGAGACAGATACGCAGTATTTT. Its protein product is CASSHSAGGPETDTQYF.

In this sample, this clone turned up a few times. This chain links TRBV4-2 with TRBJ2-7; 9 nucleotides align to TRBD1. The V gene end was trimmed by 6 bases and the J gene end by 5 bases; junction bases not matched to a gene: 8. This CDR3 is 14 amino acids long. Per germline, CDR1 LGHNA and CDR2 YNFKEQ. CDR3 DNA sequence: TGTGCCAGCAGTGTGGACAGGGGCAGCGACGAGCAGTACTTC. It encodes CASSVDRGSDEQYF.

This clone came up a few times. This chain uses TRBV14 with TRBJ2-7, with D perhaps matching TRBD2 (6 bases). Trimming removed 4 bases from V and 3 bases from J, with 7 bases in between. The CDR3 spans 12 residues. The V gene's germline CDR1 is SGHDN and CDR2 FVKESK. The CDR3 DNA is TGTGCCAGCAGCCGGCGGGGCTACGAGCAGTACTTC. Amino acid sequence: CASSRRGYEQYF.

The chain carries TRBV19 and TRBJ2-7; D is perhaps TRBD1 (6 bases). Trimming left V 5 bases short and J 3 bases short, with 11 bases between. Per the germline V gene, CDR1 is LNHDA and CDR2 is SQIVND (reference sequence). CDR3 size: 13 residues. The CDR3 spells CASSYRDNYEQYF. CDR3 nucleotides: TGTGCCAGTAGTTACAGGGACAACTACGAGCAGTACTTC.

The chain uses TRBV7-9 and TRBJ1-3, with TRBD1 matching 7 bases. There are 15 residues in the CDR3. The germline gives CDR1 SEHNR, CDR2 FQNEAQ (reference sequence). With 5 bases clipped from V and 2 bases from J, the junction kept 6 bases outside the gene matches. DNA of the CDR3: TGTGCCAGCAGCCAGAGGCAGGGGGCTGGAAACACCATATATTTT. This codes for CASSQRQGAGNTIYF. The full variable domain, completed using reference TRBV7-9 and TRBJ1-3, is DTGVSQNPRHKITKRGQNVTFRCDPISEHNRLYWYRQTLGQGPEFLTYFQNEAQLEKSRLLSDRFSAERPKGSFSTLEIQRTEQGDSAMYLCASSQRQGAGNTIYFGEGSWLTVV.

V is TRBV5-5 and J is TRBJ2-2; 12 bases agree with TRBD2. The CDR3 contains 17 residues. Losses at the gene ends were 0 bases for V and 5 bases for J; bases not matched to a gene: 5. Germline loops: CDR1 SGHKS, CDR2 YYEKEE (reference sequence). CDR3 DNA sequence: TGTGCCAGCAGCTTGGGGAGACTAGCGGGGGAGACCGGGGAGCTGTTTTTT. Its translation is CASSLGRLAGETGELFF.

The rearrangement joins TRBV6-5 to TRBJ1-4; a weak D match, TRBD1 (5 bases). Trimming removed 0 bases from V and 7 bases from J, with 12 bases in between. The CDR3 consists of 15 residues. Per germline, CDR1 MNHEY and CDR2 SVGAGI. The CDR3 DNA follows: TGTGCCAGCAGTTACTCGTTGGGCGGGGGTGAAAAACTGTTTTTT. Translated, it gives CASSYSLGGGEKLFF.

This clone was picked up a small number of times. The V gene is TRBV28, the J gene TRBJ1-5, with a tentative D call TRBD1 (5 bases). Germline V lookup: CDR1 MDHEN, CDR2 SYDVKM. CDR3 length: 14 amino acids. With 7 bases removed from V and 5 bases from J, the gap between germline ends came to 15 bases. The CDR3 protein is CASTPGAVHQPQHF. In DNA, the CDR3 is TGTGCCAGCACCCCTGGGGCAGTTCATCAGCCCCAGCATTTT.

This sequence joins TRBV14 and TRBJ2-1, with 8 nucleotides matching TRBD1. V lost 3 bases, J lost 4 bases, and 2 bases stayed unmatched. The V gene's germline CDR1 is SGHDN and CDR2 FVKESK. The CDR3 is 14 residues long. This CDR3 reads CASSHRGPYNEQFF. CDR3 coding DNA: TGTGCCAGCAGCCACAGGGGGCCTTACAATGAGCAGTTCTTC.

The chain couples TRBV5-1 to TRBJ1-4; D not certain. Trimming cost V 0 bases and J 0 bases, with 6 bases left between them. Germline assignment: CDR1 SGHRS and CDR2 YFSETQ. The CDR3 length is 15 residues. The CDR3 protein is CASSLVSSTNEKLFF. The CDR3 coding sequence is TGCGCCAGCAGCTTGGTGTCGTCAACTAATGAAAAACTGTTTTTT.

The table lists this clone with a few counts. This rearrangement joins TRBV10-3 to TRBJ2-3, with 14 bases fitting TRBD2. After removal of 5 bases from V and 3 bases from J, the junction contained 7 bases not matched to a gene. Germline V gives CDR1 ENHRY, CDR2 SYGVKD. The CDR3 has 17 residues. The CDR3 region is CAISPTSGGAETDTQYF. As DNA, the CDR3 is TGTGCCATCAGTCCGACTAGCGGGGGGGCCGAGACAGATACGCAGTATTTT.

The CDR3 DNA reads as TGTGCCAGCATCATTAGGAGTCACGGGGAGCTGTTTTTT. Amino acids: CASIIRSHGELFF. This chain joins TRBV12-3 or TRBV12-4 and TRBJ2-2; D not certain. CDR3 length: 13 residues. The V gene lost 7 bases and the J gene lost 7 bases, with 13 bases spanning the gap.

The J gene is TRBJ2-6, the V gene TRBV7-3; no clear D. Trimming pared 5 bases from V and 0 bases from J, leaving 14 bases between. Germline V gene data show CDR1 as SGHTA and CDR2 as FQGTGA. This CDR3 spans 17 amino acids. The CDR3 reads CASSPHRVPSGANVLTF. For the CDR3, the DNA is TGTGCCAGCAGCCCCCATCGGGTCCCCTCTGGGGCCAACGTCCTGACTTTC.

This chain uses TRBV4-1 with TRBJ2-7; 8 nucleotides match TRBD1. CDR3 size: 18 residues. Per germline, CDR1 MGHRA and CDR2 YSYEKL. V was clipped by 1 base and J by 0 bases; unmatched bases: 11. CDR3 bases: TGCGCCAGCAGCCAAGGGCAGGGGGCGAGGTCTCTCTCCTACGAGCAGTACTTC. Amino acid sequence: CASSQGQGARSLSYEQYF.

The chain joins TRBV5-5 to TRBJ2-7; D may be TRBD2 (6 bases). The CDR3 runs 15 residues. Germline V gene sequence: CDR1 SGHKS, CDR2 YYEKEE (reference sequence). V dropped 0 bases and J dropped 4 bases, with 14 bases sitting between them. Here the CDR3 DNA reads TGTGCCAGCAGCTTGGAGAGAGGGAGGCAGTACGAGCAGTACTTC. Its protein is CASSLERGRQYEQYF.

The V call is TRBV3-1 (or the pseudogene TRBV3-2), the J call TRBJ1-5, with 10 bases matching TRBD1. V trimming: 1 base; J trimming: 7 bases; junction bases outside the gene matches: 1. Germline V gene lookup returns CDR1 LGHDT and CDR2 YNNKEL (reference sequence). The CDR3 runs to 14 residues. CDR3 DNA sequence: TGTGCCAGCAGCCAAGGGACAGGGGGGCAGCCCCAGCATTTT. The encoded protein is CASSQGTGGQPQHF.

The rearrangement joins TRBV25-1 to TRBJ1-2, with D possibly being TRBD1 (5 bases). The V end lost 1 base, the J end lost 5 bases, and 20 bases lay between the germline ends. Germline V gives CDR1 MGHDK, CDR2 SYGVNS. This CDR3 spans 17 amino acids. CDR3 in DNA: TGTGCCAGCAGTGAATTAGGGACGACGGGGGACGTTTATGGCTACACCTTC. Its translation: CASSELGTTGDVYGYTF.

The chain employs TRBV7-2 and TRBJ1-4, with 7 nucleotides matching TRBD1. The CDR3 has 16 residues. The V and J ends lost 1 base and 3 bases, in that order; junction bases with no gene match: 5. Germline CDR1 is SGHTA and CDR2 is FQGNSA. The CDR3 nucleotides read TGTGCCAGCAGCTTAGTAGGGGGCTGGTCTAATGAAAAACTGTTTTTT. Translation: CASSLVGGWSNEKLFF.

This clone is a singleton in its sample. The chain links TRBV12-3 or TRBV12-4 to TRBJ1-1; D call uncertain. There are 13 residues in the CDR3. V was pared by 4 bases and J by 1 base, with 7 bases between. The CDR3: CASSSRGNTEAFF. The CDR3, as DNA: TGTGCCAGCAGTTCCCGGGGGAACACTGAAGCTTTCTTT.

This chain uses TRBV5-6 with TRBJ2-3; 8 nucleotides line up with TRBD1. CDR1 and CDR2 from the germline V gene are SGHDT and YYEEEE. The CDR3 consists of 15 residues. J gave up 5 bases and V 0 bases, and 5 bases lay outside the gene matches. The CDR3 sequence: CASSLDQGAGDTQYF. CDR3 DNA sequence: TGTGCCAGCAGCTTGGATCAGGGGGCAGGAGATACGCAGTATTTT.

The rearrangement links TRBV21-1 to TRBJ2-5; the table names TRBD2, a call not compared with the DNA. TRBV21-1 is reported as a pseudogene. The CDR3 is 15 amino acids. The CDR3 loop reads CASSKFAQGGETQYF. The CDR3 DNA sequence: TGTGCCAGCAGCAAATTTGCCCAGGGAGGGGAGACCCAGTACTTC.

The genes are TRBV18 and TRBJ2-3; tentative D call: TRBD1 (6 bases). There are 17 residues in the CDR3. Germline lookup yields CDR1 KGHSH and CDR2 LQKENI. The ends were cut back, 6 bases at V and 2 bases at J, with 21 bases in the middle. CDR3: CASSRAGTQQITDTQYF. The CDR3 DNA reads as TGTGCCAGCTCGCGAGCCGGGACACAACAAATCACAGATACGCAGTATTTT.

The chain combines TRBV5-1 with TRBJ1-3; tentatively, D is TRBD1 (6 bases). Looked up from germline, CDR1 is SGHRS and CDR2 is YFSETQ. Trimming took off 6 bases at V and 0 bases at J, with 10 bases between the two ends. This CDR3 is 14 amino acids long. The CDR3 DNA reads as TGCGCCAGCAAAGGACAGACCTCTGGAAACACCATATATTTT. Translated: CASKGQTSGNTIYF.

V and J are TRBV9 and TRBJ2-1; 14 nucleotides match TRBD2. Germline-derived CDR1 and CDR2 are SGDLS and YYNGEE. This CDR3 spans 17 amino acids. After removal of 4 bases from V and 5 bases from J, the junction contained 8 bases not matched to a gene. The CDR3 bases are TGTGCCAGCAGCCCCCGTCCGGGACTAGCGGGGGACAATGAGCAGTTCTTC. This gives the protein CASSPRPGLAGDNEQFF.

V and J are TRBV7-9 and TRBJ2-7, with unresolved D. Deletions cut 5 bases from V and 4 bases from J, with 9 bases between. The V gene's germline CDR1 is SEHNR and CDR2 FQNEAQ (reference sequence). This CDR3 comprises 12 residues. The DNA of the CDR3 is TGTGCCAGCAGCACGAACTTTTACGAGCAGTACTTC. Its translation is CASSTNFYEQYF.

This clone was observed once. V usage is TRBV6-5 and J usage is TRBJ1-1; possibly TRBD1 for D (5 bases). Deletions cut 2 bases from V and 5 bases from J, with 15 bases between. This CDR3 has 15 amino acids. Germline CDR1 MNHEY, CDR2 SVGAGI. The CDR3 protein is CASSYTNTRGTEAFF. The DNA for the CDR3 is TGTGCCAGCAGTTACACGAACACCCGGGGGACTGAAGCTTTCTTT.

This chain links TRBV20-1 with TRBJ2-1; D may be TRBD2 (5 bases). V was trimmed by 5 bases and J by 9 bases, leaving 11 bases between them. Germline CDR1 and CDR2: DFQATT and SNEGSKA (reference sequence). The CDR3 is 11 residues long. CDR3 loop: CSAPTRFEQFF. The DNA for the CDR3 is TGCAGTGCTCCTACTAGATTTGAGCAGTTCTTC.

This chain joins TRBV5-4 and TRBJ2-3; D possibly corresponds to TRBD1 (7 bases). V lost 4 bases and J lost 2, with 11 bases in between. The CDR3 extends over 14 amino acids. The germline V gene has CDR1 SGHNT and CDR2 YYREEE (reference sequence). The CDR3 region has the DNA TGTGCCAGCAGCGCGGGACAGAACACAGATACGCAGTATTTT. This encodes CASSAGQNTDTQYF. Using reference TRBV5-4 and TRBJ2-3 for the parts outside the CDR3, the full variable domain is ETGVTQSPTHLIKTRGQQVTLRCSSQSGHNTVSWYQQALGQGPQFIFQYYREEENGRGNFPPRFSGLQFPNYSSELNVNALELDDSALYLCASSAGQNTDTQYFGPGTRLTVL.

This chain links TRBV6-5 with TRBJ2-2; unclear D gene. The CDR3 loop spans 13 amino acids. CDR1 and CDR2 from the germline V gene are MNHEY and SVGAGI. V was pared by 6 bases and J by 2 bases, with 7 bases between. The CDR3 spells CASRGSNTGELFF. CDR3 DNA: TGTGCCAGCAGGGGCAGTAACACCGGGGAGCTGTTTTTT.

The CDR3 coding sequence is TGTGCCAGCAGCGGGGGGCTGGGAGACCGGACTGGGACTGAAGCTTTCTTT. This translates into CASSGGLGDRTGTEAFF. The chain has TRBV2 and TRBJ1-1, with D possibly being TRBD1 (6 bases). The CDR3 has 17 amino acids. V dropped 6 bases and J dropped 5 bases, with 25 bases sitting between them. CDR1 and CDR2 from the germline V gene are SNHLY and FYNNEI.

CDR3: CASSSRRQGRRSPLHF. The CDR3 DNA sequence: TGTGCCAGCAGCTCCCGGAGACAGGGGAGGCGGTCACCCCTCCACTTT. The chain couples TRBV7-9 to TRBJ1-6; 8 bases align to TRBD1. The CDR3 extends over 16 amino acids. Germline V lookup: CDR1 SEHNR, CDR2 FQNEAQ (reference sequence). With V trimmed by 4 bases and J by 10 bases, 12 bases remained unmatched.